A single sample is the source of the 14 T cell receptor beta chains below, sequenced in a study of T cell responses to AZD1222 COVID-19 vaccine (dated by TCRdb to the early 2020s). The sample's time point, from its label and the paper: baseline before first vaccination. The protocol used for the library was the immunoSEQ multiplex PCR assay. TCRdb's version of the immuneACCESS table is confined to in-frame rearrangements and falls short of the full clone set. An unresolved V gene accounts for under half of the shortfall where checked; the remainder is of unknown origin. For this sample there are about 180,000 clones; about 91% appear just once. The ten most abundant clones make up 0.4% to 0.5% of the sample. The sample was peripheral blood, taken on day 0 of AZD1222 vaccination. These receptor sequences come from an adult in good health.

The V call is TRBV30, the J call TRBJ1-6; a possible D gene is TRBD1 (5 bases). The V end was cut by 2 bases, the J end by 7 bases, with 12 bases between. Germline values: CDR1 GTSNPN, CDR2 SVGIG (reference sequence). The CDR3 runs to 14 residues. CDR3 coding DNA: TGTGCCTGGAGTCTCGGGGCCTGGAATTCACCCCTCCACTTT. As protein: CAWSLGAWNSPLHF.

V usage is TRBV6-5 and J usage is TRBJ1-2, with no clear D. V was trimmed by 6 bases and J by 6 bases, leaving 17 bases between them. The V gene's germline CDR1 is MNHEY and CDR2 SVGAGI. The length of the CDR3 is 14 residues. The CDR3 DNA follows: TGTGCCAGCAGCTACGGAACGGGAAGGGATGGCTACACCTTC. This codes for CASSYGTGRDGYTF.

The rearrangement links TRBV7-2 to TRBJ2-7; 11 bases align to TRBD2. J gave up 4 bases and V 5 bases, and 4 bases lay outside the gene matches. Germline V gives CDR1 SGHTA, CDR2 FQGNSA. The CDR3 is 14 residues long. CDR3 sequence reads: CASSVRLAGYEQYF. The CDR3 coding sequence is TGTGCCAGCAGCGTCCGACTAGCGGGATACGAGCAGTACTTC. The full variable domain, with the rest looked up from reference TRBV7-2 and TRBJ2-7, is GAGVSQSPSNKVTEKGKDVELRCDPISGHTALYWYRQSLGQGLEFLIYFQGNSAPDKSGLPSDRFSAERTGGSVSTLTIQRTQQEDSAVYLCASSVRLAGYEQYFGPGTRLTVT.

V and J are TRBV7-9 and TRBJ1-6; TRBD1 matches 9 bases. The CDR3 has 15 residues. CDR1 is SEHNR, CDR2 FQNEAQ, per germline (reference sequence). After removal of 4 bases from V and 9 bases from J, the junction contained 7 bases not matched to a gene. The CDR3 nucleotides are TGTGCCAGCAGCTCGGGGACAGGGTGGGGTTCACCCCTCCACTTT. This sequence encodes CASSSGTGWGSPLHF.

This chain uses TRBV27 with TRBJ1-2; 9 nucleotides agree with TRBD1. The V segment lost 4 bases and the J segment 4 bases; nucleotides outside the gene matches: 10. Germline-derived CDR1 and CDR2 are MNHEY and SMNVEV (reference sequence). The CDR3 is 16 amino acids. DNA of the CDR3: TGTGCCAGCAGTTCCTCCGGGACAGGGTTTACCTATGGCTACACCTTC. This gives the protein CASSSSGTGFTYGYTF.

This clone was found a few times. The chain links TRBV5-4 to TRBJ1-2, with D unclear. The CDR3 totals 13 residues. The V gene's germline CDR1 is SGHNT and CDR2 YYREEE (reference sequence). Trimming took off 0 bases at V and 1 base at J, with 4 bases between the two ends. The CDR3 protein is CASSLEDNYGYTF. In nucleotides, the CDR3 is TGTGCCAGCAGCTTGGAAGATAACTATGGCTACACCTTC.

V gene TRBV19 combines with J gene TRBJ2-7; D is perhaps TRBD1 (6 bases). The germline V and J ends were trimmed by 5 bases and 2 bases, with 13 bases remaining between them. The CDR3 contains 14 residues. CDR1 is LNHDA, CDR2 SQIVND, per germline (reference sequence). CDR3 DNA sequence: TGTGCCAGTAGTGTGTATGGGGGCCCCTACGAGCAGTACTTC. Its translation: CASSVYGGPYEQYF.

The rearrangement joins TRBV27 to TRBJ2-2; TRBD2 matches 12 bases. This CDR3 comprises 15 residues. The germline V gene has CDR1 MNHEY and CDR2 SMNVEV (reference sequence). V dropped 6 bases and J dropped 5; count of bases not matched to a gene: 4. DNA of the CDR3: TGTGCCAGCAGGCTAGCGGGGGGGCCAACCGGGGAGCTGTTTTTT. Translating it yields CASRLAGGPTGELFF.

The chain recombines TRBV5-1 with TRBJ2-5; no clear D gene. The germline V gene has CDR1 SGHRS and CDR2 YFSETQ. Between the trimmed V and J ends, which lost 0 bases and 3 bases, there was a span of 6 bases. The CDR3 runs 13 residues. CDR3 loop: CASSLDLKETQYF. CDR3 sequence (DNA): TGCGCCAGCAGCTTGGATCTAAAAGAGACCCAGTACTTC.

V usage is TRBV29-1 and J usage is TRBJ2-7, with 12 bases lining up with TRBD1. This CDR3 region has 14 residues. V shed 6 bases, J shed 7 bases, and the junction held 10 bases outside the gene matches. Germline-derived CDR1 and CDR2 are SQVTM and ANQGSEA. The CDR3 is CSVGGTGGLREQYF. For the CDR3, the DNA is TGCAGCGTGGGAGGGACAGGGGGCCTAAGGGAGCAGTACTTC.

The rearrangement uses TRBV14 and TRBJ1-1; D unresolved. Trimming took 0 bases from V and 5 from J, leaving 13 bases between them. The CDR3 is 15 amino acids. Germline V gives CDR1 SGHDN, CDR2 FVKESK. CDR3 in DNA: TGTGCCAGCAGCCAAGATGTCACACGTAGGACTGAAGCTTTCTTT. It translates to CASSQDVTRRTEAFF.

The rearrangement joins TRBV7-9 to TRBJ1-3; TRBD1 is a possible D gene (5 bases). The CDR3 totals 16 residues. The germline gives CDR1 SEHNR, CDR2 FQNEAQ (reference sequence). V gave up 1 base and J gave up 3 bases, with 13 bases separating them. In nucleotides, the CDR3 is TGTGCCAGCAGCTTAGTGGTAGGGGCTCGTGGAAACACCATATATTTT. Translated: CASSLVVGARGNTIYF. The full variable domain, its missing parts supplied by reference TRBV7-9 and TRBJ1-3, is DTGVSQNPRHKITKRGQNVTFRCDPISEHNRLYWYRQTLGQGPEFLTYFQNEAQLEKSRLLSDRFSAERPKGSFSTLEIQRTEQGDSAMYLCASSLVVGARGNTIYFGEGSWLTVV.

The genes are TRBV6-5 and TRBJ1-1; 8 nucleotides align to TRBD1. The CDR3 is 12 residues long. Looked up from germline, CDR1 is MNHEY and CDR2 is SVGAGI. Losses at the gene ends were 9 bases for V and 10 bases for J; bases not matched to a gene: 10. The CDR3 DNA reads as TGTGCCAGTAACCCAGACAGGGGAAGAGCTTTCTTT. Its translation: CASNPDRGRAFF.

The V and J genes are TRBV19 and TRBJ1-1, with D unresolved. CDR1 and CDR2 (germline): LNHDA, SQIVND (reference sequence). The CDR3 covers 12 residues. V lost 5 bases, J lost 0 bases, and 4 bases lay in between. Written as DNA, the CDR3 is TGTGCCAGTAGTCCATTGAACACTGAAGCTTTCTTT. This sequence encodes CASSPLNTEAFF.